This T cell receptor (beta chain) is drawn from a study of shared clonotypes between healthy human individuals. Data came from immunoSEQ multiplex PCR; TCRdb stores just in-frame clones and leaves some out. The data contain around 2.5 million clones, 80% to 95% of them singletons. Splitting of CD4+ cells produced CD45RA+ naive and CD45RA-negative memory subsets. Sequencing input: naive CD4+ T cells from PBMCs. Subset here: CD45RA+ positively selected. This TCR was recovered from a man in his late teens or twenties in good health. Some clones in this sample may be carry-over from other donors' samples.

In nucleotides, the CDR3 is TGTGCCAGCAGCTCCCCCGCCGGGGAGCTGTTTTTT. Translated, it gives CASSSPAGELFF. This rearrangement joins TRBV7-3 to TRBJ2-2; D not certain. V lost 4 bases and J lost 6, with 6 bases in between. Germline lookup yields CDR1 SGHTA and CDR2 FQGTGA. This CDR3 is built from 12 residues.